Below are 10 T cell receptor beta chains sequenced from a single sample in a study of Graves' ophthalmopathy and Graves' hyperthyroidism. RNA served as the template for amplifying TCR beta CDR3 regions. First-round RT-PCR used HTBI primers; second-round multiplex PCR followed. MiXCR, applied by TCRdb to the multiplex PCR reads, yields one record per CDR3 protein. The table records over 500,000 distinct CDR3 sequences, 22% of them present only once. Input material: peripheral blood. The receptors derive from a woman aged 18-29 years with stable Graves' hyperthyroidism. Some clones in this sample may be carry-over from other donors' samples.

This chain joins TRBV6-2 or TRBV6-3 and TRBJ2-7; the match to TRBD1 covers 8 bases. CDR3 length: 13 residues. V lost 4 bases and J lost 4; bases outside the gene matches: 3. Per the germline V gene, CDR1 is MNHEY and CDR2 is SVGEGT. For the CDR3, the DNA is TGTGCCAGCAGTTCACAGGGGGTGTACGAGCAGTACTTC. This translates into CASSSQGVYEQYF.

In this sample, this clonotype turned up many times. The chain uses TRBV19 and TRBJ2-2; D possibly corresponds to TRBD2 (5 bases). Trimming pared 6 bases from V and 6 bases from J, leaving 11 bases between. CDR3 length: 13 amino acids. CDR1 LNHDA and CDR2 SQIVND come from the germline V gene (reference sequence). The CDR3 nucleotides are TGTGCCAGTAGCCCCCAGAGGGCCGGGGAGCTGTTTTTT. Its translation: CASSPQRAGELFF.

There are a few counts of this clonotype. This chain uses TRBV29-1 with TRBJ2-5; 16 positions agree with TRBD2. The ends lost 4 bases at V and 4 bases at J; junction bases unmatched: 6. CDR3 length equals 16 residues. Germline CDR1 and CDR2: SQVTM and ANQGSEA. CDR3 DNA sequence: TGCAGCGTTGTGGTGGGACTAGCGGGAGGGTCAGAGACCCAGTACTTC. Its protein is CSVVVGLAGGSETQYF.

This clonotype appeared many times. J is TRBJ1-2 and V is TRBV11-2; a possible D gene is TRBD1 (6 bases). The CDR3 has 15 amino acids. V lost 4 bases to trimming and J lost 3 bases, with 15 bases between them. Germline V gene lookup returns CDR1 SGHAT and CDR2 FQNNGV. The CDR3, as DNA: TGTGCCAGCAGCTCAAACAGGGAGGCGCACTATGGCTACACCTTC. Its translation is CASSSNREAHYGYTF. Full variable domain (remainder filled in from reference TRBV11-2 and TRBJ1-2): EAGVAQSPRYKIIEKRQSVAFWCNPISGHATLYWYQQILGQGPKLLIQFQNNGVVDDSQLPKDRFSAERLKGVDSTLKIQPAKLEDSAVYLCASSSNREAHYGYTFGSGTRLTVV.

This clonotype appeared many times. The chain recombines TRBV2 with TRBJ1-1, with a possible D match to TRBD1 (5 bases). Germline V lookup: CDR1 SNHLY, CDR2 FYNNEI. The CDR3 has 13 residues. The V end lost 6 bases, the J end lost 4 bases, and 12 bases lay between the germline ends. In nucleotides, the CDR3 is TGTGCCAGCAGAGACTTCGGGGGCACTGAAGCTTTCTTT. This encodes CASRDFGGTEAFF.

This clonotype was recorded at least ten times. This chain joins TRBV6-5 and TRBJ1-2, with a tentative D call TRBD1 (5 bases). CDR3 length equals 14 residues. The germline V gene encodes CDR1 MNHEY and CDR2 SVGAGI. Trimming cost V 0 bases and J 2 bases, with 7 bases left between them. The CDR3 sequence is CASSYSSGNYGYTF. CDR3 DNA: TGTGCCAGCAGTTACTCTTCAGGGAACTATGGCTACACCTTC.

The sample holds many counts of this clonotype. The CDR3 DNA sequence: TGCAGTGCTAGAGATCGGGCAGGGAGCTCCTACGAGCAGTACTTC. Its translation: CSARDRAGSSYEQYF. V is TRBV20-1 and J is TRBJ2-7, with D perhaps assigned TRBD1 or TRBD2 (5 bases each). The CDR3 runs to 15 residues. Germline values: CDR1 DFQATT, CDR2 SNEGSKA (reference sequence). Trimming removed 0 bases from V and 0 bases from J, with 12 bases in between.

This clonotype has ten or more counts. This chain joins TRBV10-3 and TRBJ1-2, with 9 bases fitting TRBD1. After removal of 6 bases from V and 3 bases from J, the junction contained 5 bases not matched to a gene. This CDR3 has 14 amino acids. Germline CDR1 and CDR2: ENHRY and SYGVKD. As DNA, the CDR3 is TGTGCCATCAGCAGGGACAGGGCCTACTATGGCTACACCTTC. It is translated as CAISRDRAYYGYTF.

This clonotype was detected many times. This chain joins TRBV7-9 and TRBJ1-6; 11 bases align to TRBD1. V trimming: 4 bases; J trimming: 7 bases; junction bases outside the gene matches: 6. The CDR3 consists of 16 residues. Germline V gene lookup returns CDR1 SEHNR and CDR2 FQNEAQ (reference sequence). The CDR3 region has the DNA TGTGCCAGCAGCTCGGACAGGGGGCTTGTGAATTCACCCCTCCACTTT. It yields the protein CASSSDRGLVNSPLHF. The whole variable domain, remainder taken from reference TRBV7-9 and TRBJ1-6, is DTGVSQNPRHKITKRGQNVTFRCDPISEHNRLYWYRQTLGQGPEFLTYFQNEAQLEKSRLLSDRFSAERPKGSFSTLEIQRTEQGDSAMYLCASSSDRGLVNSPLHFGNGTRLTVT.

This clonotype was seen at least ten times. The J gene is TRBJ1-1, the V gene TRBV13, with D maybe TRBD1 (6 bases). Germline CDR1 and CDR2: PRHDT and FYEKMQ (reference sequence). V was pared by 1 base and J by 1 base, with 13 bases between. The CDR3 consists of 16 residues. CDR3 nucleotide sequence: TGTGCCAGCAGCTTAGCCGCAAGGACAGAGAACACTGAAGCTTTCTTT. This sequence encodes CASSLAARTENTEAFF.